Listed below are T cell receptor beta chains from one sample, sequenced in a study of T cell repertoires in cytomegalovirus infection. Each CDR3 protein is one row after TCRdb ran MiXCR on the reads. In the table there are some 500,000 distinct CDR3 sequences, roughly a third of which are singletons. These TCRs are of unknown antigen specificity. This sample comprised cultured PBMCs, obtained from culture after CMV antigen stimulation. All receptors derive from a human donor in good health (CMV status not recorded). Some clones in this sample may be carry-over from other donors' samples. CDR3s include the opening cysteine and the closing phenylalanine or tryptophan. D genes are given only for firm matches. Size is stated for part of the rows, as once, few or many counts, or as a class when the clone is expanded.

j_gene	d_gene	v_gene	abundance	CDR3aa	CDR3nt
TRBJ2-3	NA	TRBV7-2	few	CASSRSLSSTDTQYF	TGTGCCAGCAGCCGGTCACTCTCAAGCACAGATACGCAGTATTTT
TRBJ2-1	NA	TRBV7-2	few	CASSAGGNSYNEQFF	TGTGCCAGCAGCGCTGGTGGGAACTCCTACAATGAGCAGTTCTTC
TRBJ2-1	TRBD2	TRBV20-1	few	CSAKNKRGESYNEQFF	TGCAGTGCAAAGAACAAGCGGGGGGAATCCTACAATGAGCAGTTCTTC
TRBJ1-1	NA	TRBV27	once	CASSKSGLYTEAFF	TGTGCCAGCAGTAAATCTGGACTCTACACTGAAGCTTTCTTT
TRBJ1-2	NA	TRBV7-2	many	CASSFRDWNYGYTF	TGTGCCAGCAGCTTTAGGGACTGGAACTATGGCTACACCTTC
TRBJ1-2	TRBD1	TRBV7-2	many	CASSRDRGGYTF	TGTGCCAGCAGCCGGGACAGGGGTGGCTACACCTTC
TRBJ2-5	NA	TRBV7-2	many	CASSRRVSGQETQYF	TGTGCCAGCTCCAGAAGGGTTAGCGGCCAAGAGACCCAGTACTTC
TRBJ2-2	NA	TRBV2	NA	CASSLTPPGELFF	TGTGCCAGCAGTTTAACACCCCCCGGGGAGCTGTTTTTT
TRBJ2-3	NA	TRBV9	NA	CASSDWGGGADTQYF	TGTGCCAGCAGCGATTGGGGAGGGGGTGCAGATACGCAGTATTTT
TRBJ1-2	NA	TRBV14	NA	CASSQWRGNYGYTF	TGTGCCAGCAGCCAATGGAGAGGGAACTATGGCTACACCTTC
TRBJ1-2	NA	TRBV7-8	many	CASSLERRGGYTF	TGTGCCAGCAGCTTAGAGAGGAGGGGTGGCTACACCTTC
TRBJ2-7	TRBD1	TRBV7-3	few	CASSLLGQGYEQYF	TGTGCCAGCAGCTTACTTGGACAGGGCTACGAGCAGTACTTC
TRBJ1-3	NA	TRBV19	NA	CASSSDDSGFYSGNTIYF	TGTGCCAGTAGTTCTGACGACTCCGGCTTTTACTCTGGAAACACCATATATTTT
TRBJ2-1	TRBD2	TRBV7-9	few	CASSLSPRLAFDNEQFF	TGTGCCAGCAGCTTATCCCCTCGACTAGCATTTGACAATGAGCAGTTCTTC
TRBJ1-5	TRBD1	TRBV7-2	few	CASSPQGSHQPQHF	TGTGCCAGCAGCCCACAGGGGAGTCACCAGCCCCAGCATTTT
TRBJ2-1	TRBD2	TRBV24-1	few	CATSDPAGGYNEQFF	TGTGCCACCAGTGACCCAGCGGGAGGGTACAATGAGCAGTTCTTC
TRBJ2-4	NA	TRBV5-1	NA	CASSSQTGNIQYF	TGCGCCAGCAGCTCCCAGACAGGAAACATTCAGTACTTC
TRBJ1-2	TRBD1	TRBV7-2	few	CASSPNMGTGYGYTF	TGTGCCAGCAGCCCCAACATGGGGACAGGGTATGGCTACACCTTC
TRBJ2-1	TRBD2	TRBV4-1	once	CASSRLGLAGGGEQFF	TGCGCCAGCAGCCGGCTAGGACTAGCGGGAGGCGGGGAGCAGTTCTTC
TRBJ2-6	NA	TRBV7-4	NA	CASSFINSPLGANVLTF	TGTGCCAGCAGCTTTATTAACAGCCCTCTGGGGGCCAACGTCCTGACTTTC
TRBJ2-1	TRBD1	TRBV10-3	few	CAISEGTGLYNEQFF	TGTGCCATCAGTGAGGGGACAGGGCTTTACAATGAGCAGTTCTTC
TRBJ1-1	NA	TRBV15	once	CATSRAENTEAFF	TGTGCCACCAGCAGAGCGGAGAACACTGAAGCTTTCTTT
TRBJ1-1	NA	TRBV7-9	NA	CASSPNDRRNTEAFF	TGTGCCAGCAGCCCTAACGACAGGAGAAACACTGAAGCTTTCTTT
TRBJ2-1	TRBD2	TRBV6-5	NA	CASKGLAGVPYNEQFF	TGTGCCAGCAAAGGACTAGCGGGAGTTCCCTACAATGAGCAGTTCTTC
TRBJ2-1	NA	TRBV28	many	CASSYNEQFF	TGTGCCAGCAGCTACAATGAGCAGTTCTTC
TRBJ2-1	NA	TRBV20-1	NA	CSALLGALQFF	TGCAGTGCCCTACTAGGCGCGCTGCAGTTCTTC
TRBJ1-5	TRBD1	TRBV10-3	NA	CAIREGAGQPQHF	TGTGCCATCAGAGAGGGGGCTGGTCAGCCCCAGCATTTT
TRBJ2-7	TRBD1	TRBV28	NA	CASRSGQYEQYF	TGTGCCAGCAGATCGGGACAGTACGAGCAGTACTTC
TRBJ1-2	TRBD1	TRBV7-2	NA	CASSLGRGQGVEGYTF	TGTGCCAGCAGCTTAGGCCGGGGACAGGGAGTCGAGGGCTACACCTTC
TRBJ1-1	NA	TRBV7-2	many	CASSFRKARGDTEAFF	TGTGCCAGCAGCTTTCGTAAGGCGAGAGGGGACACTGAAGCTTTCTTT
TRBJ2-5	NA	TRBV6-2/TRBV6-3	NA	CASSSAGSETQYF	TGTGCCAGCAGTTCTGCAGGGTCGGAGACCCAGTACTTC
TRBJ1-2	TRBD1	TRBV4-3	few	CASSKAGGQGPLSGYTF	TGCGCCAGCAGCAAAGCGGGGGGACAGGGGCCCCTTTCGGGCTACACCTTC
TRBJ2-2	NA	TRBV6-2/TRBV6-3	NA	CASSPGTLNTGELFF	TGTGCCAGCAGTCCCGGGACACTGAACACCGGGGAGCTGTTTTTT
TRBJ1-6	TRBD1	TRBV28	NA	CASTRAGGSPLHF	TGTGCCAGCACGAGGGCAGGGGGCTCACCCCTCCACTTT
TRBJ1-5	NA	TRBV12-3/TRBV12-4	few	CASSSRTASNQPQHF	TGTGCCAGCAGCTCTAGGACGGCTAGCAATCAGCCCCAGCATTTT
TRBJ2-1	TRBD2	TRBV10-3	few	CAISEPKGGSGIINEQFF	TGTGCCATCAGTGAGCCTAAAGGGGGTAGCGGGATAATCAATGAGCAGTTCTTC
TRBJ2-1	NA	TRBV20-1	few	CSARAPALARGSGQFF	TGCAGTGCTAGGGCCCCGGCGTTAGCGCGTGGGTCTGGGCAGTTCTTC
TRBJ1-3	NA	TRBV6-1	few	CASRGAHTIYF	TGTGCCAGCAGGGGAGCACACACCATATATTTT
TRBJ1-5	NA	TRBV20-1	once	CSARGARGNQPQHF	TGCAGTGCTAGAGGGGCTCGGGGCAATCAGCCCCAGCATTTT
TRBJ1-2	NA	TRBV6-5	NA	CATSRGEWYGYTF	TGTGCCACTTCCCGCGGGGAGTGGTATGGCTACACCTTC
TRBJ1-1	NA	TRBV7-2	few	CASSLEGWKTEAFF	TGTGCCAGCAGCTTAGAGGGATGGAAGACTGAAGCTTTCTTT
TRBJ2-2	NA	TRBV6-2/TRBV6-3	many	CASTLVSVHIGELFF	TGTGCCAGCACTCTTGTTAGCGTCCACATCGGGGAGCTGTTTTTT